These T cell receptor beta chains were read from a single sample in a study of blood T cell repertoires in COVID-19. Produced via immunoSEQ multiplex PCR; TCRdb's table is partial and in-frame only. The table has hundreds of thousands of clones, around 90% seen once. The sample taken for sequencing was peripheral blood. Every receptor here comes from a woman between 18 and 29 years old with acute or convalescent COVID-19. CDR3s include the opening cysteine and the closing phenylalanine or tryptophan. A D gene is named only where the DNA matches it firmly. Expanded clones are given a class, and other clones once, few, many or no size at all.

j_gene: TRBJ2-1
abundance: .
v_gene: TRBV24-1
d_gene: .
CDR3aa: CATSQQALNEQFF
CDR3nt: TGTGCCACCAGCCAACAGGCCCTTAATGAGCAGTTCTTC

j_gene: TRBJ1-1
abundance: few
v_gene: TRBV12-3/TRBV12-4
d_gene: TRBD1
CDR3aa: CASSPGGTEAFF
CDR3nt: TGTGCCAGCAGCCCAGGGGGCACTGAAGCTTTCTTT

j_gene: TRBJ1-2
abundance: .
v_gene: TRBV9
d_gene: .
CDR3aa: CASSVGGTLNYGYTF
CDR3nt: TGTGCCAGCAGCGTGGGGGGTACCCTTAACTATGGCTACACCTTC

j_gene: TRBJ2-6
abundance: once
v_gene: TRBV21-1
d_gene: .
CDR3aa: CASSKGQARSGANVLTF
CDR3nt: TGTGCCAGCAGCAAGGGACAGGCCCGCTCTGGGGCCAACGTCCTGACTTTC

j_gene: TRBJ1-5
abundance: .
v_gene: TRBV24-1
d_gene: TRBD1
CDR3aa: CATNVTGQATNQPQHF
CDR3nt: TGTGCCACCAACGTCACCGGACAGGCTACTAATCAGCCCCAGCATTTT

j_gene: TRBJ1-5
abundance: .
v_gene: TRBV9
d_gene: .
CDR3aa: CASSETGHNQPQHF
CDR3nt: TGTGCCAGCAGCGAGACAGGACACAATCAGCCCCAGCATTTT

j_gene: TRBJ2-7
abundance: .
v_gene: TRBV6-1
d_gene: TRBD2
CDR3aa: CASSGTSGGTHYEQYF
CDR3nt: TGTGCCAGCAGTGGGACTAGCGGGGGGACTCACTACGAGCAGTACTTC

j_gene: TRBJ1-1
abundance: .
v_gene: TRBV7-2
d_gene: .
CDR3aa: CASSLGGSDTEAFF
CDR3nt: TGTGCCAGCAGCTTAGGAGGGTCGGACACTGAAGCTTTCTTT

j_gene: TRBJ1-2
abundance: .
v_gene: TRBV6-5
d_gene: TRBD1
CDR3aa: CASSQDRVRGYTF
CDR3nt: TGTGCCAGCAGTCAGGACAGGGTTCGAGGCTACACCTTC

j_gene: TRBJ1-5
abundance: .
v_gene: TRBV7-2
d_gene: .
CDR3aa: CASSLRWGDFQHF
CDR3nt: TGTGCCAGCAGCTTACGTTGGGGGGATTTCCAGCATTTT

j_gene: TRBJ1-2
abundance: .
v_gene: TRBV10-2
d_gene: .
CDR3aa: CASSLEPQTNYGYTF
CDR3nt: TGCGCCAGCTCCCTAGAGCCCCAAACTAACTATGGCTACACCTTC

j_gene: TRBJ1-6
abundance: .
v_gene: TRBV28
d_gene: TRBD1
CDR3aa: CASSSGTGGNSPLHF
CDR3nt: TGTGCCAGCAGTTCCGGGACAGGGGGGAATTCACCCCTCCACTTT

j_gene: TRBJ1-5
abundance: once
v_gene: TRBV30
d_gene: .
CDR3aa: CAWSSQGRQPQHF
CDR3nt: TGTGCCTGGAGTTCTCAGGGTCGGCAGCCCCAGCATTTT

j_gene: TRBJ2-7
abundance: .
v_gene: TRBV21-1
d_gene: .
CDR3aa: CASSTGRVVLEQYF
CDR3nt: TGTGCCAGCAGCACGGGCAGGGTGGTTCTCGAGCAGTACTTC

j_gene: TRBJ2-5
abundance: .
v_gene: TRBV10-3
d_gene: .
CDR3aa: CAISGFAPTGGETQYF
CDR3nt: TGTGCCATCAGTGGGTTCGCCCCTACCGGGGGTGAGACCCAGTACTTC

j_gene: TRBJ1-5
abundance: .
v_gene: TRBV7-9
d_gene: TRBD1
CDR3aa: CASSSTGANQPQHF
CDR3nt: TGTGCCAGCAGCTCCACAGGGGCCAATCAGCCCCAGCATTTT

j_gene: TRBJ2-3
abundance: .
v_gene: TRBV3-1/TRBV3-2
d_gene: TRBD2
CDR3aa: CASSHLAGGKDTQYF
CDR3nt: TGTGCCAGCAGCCATCTAGCGGGGGGGAAAGATACGCAGTATTTT

j_gene: TRBJ2-7
abundance: .
v_gene: TRBV3-1/TRBV3-2
d_gene: .
CDR3aa: CASSQGPTGAYEQYF
CDR3nt: TGTGCCAGCAGCCAAGGACCGACAGGAGCCTACGAGCAGTACTTC